Following are 25 T cell receptor beta chains from one sample sequenced in a study of post-analysis software for immune sequencing data. Study-wide results and limits: Several TRBV segments occurring more often in patients than controls included TRBV5-6, TRBV5-1 and TRBV20-1.

Their recognized antigens are unknown. Unique molecular identifiers featured in each of the TCR beta cDNA libraries. Via MiXCR, TCRdb re-called the PCR reads, giving one row per CDR3 protein. The repertoire holds almost 700,000 distinct CDR3 sequences, 59% seen once, with around 11% in the top ten. Specimen: blood. The receptor set was obtained from a girl aged 2 to 10 with multiple sclerosis.

The chain has TRBV29-1 and TRBJ1-1, with D possibly matching TRBD1 (5 bases). This CDR3 is built from 12 residues. The germline CDR1 and CDR2 sequences are SQVTM and ANQGSEA. The V and J ends lost 4 bases and 6 bases respectively, with 12 bases between them. The CDR3 nucleotides are TGCAGCGTTGGGGGCAGGAAGGCTGAAGCTTTCTTT. Its translation is CSVGGRKAEAFF.

The chain recombines TRBV9 with TRBJ1-1, with D perhaps matching TRBD1 (5 bases). Germline CDR1 is SGDLS and CDR2 is YYNGEE. The CDR3 has 18 residues. The V and J ends lost 0 bases and 1 base respectively, with 19 bases between them. CDR3 sequence (DNA): TGTGCCAGCAGCGTAGGGGACCACTCGCCTAAACAGAACACTGAAGCTTTCTTT. It codes for CASSVGDHSPKQNTEAFF.

The chain uses TRBV13 and TRBJ2-1; 7 nucleotides align to TRBD2. J was trimmed by 6 bases and V by 3 bases; bases with no gene match: 8. Germline CDR1 PRHDT, CDR2 FYEKMQ (reference sequence). There are 15 residues in the CDR3. This CDR3 reads CASSLRGRAVNEQFF. CDR3 DNA: TGTGCCAGCAGCTTGCGCGGGAGAGCGGTCAATGAGCAGTTCTTC. The variable domain in full, with the rest retrieved from reference TRBV13 and TRBJ2-1, is AAGVIQSPRHLIKEKRETATLKCYPIPRHDTVYWYQQGPGQDPQFLISFYEKMQSDKGSIPDRFSAQQFSDYHSELNMSSLELGDSALYFCASSLRGRAVNEQFFGPGTRLTVL.

The CDR3 DNA reads TGTGCCAGCAGTTTCGGCGGGACACCTGAAGCTTTCTTT. Its translation: CASSFGGTPEAFF. This sequence joins TRBV28 and TRBJ1-1; TRBD1 might be the D (6 bases). CDR3 length: 13 residues. Per the germline V gene, CDR1 is MDHEN and CDR2 is SYDVKM. V dropped 3 bases and J dropped 6 bases, with 11 bases sitting between them.

J is TRBJ2-3 and V is TRBV5-6; no firm D call. The CDR3 length is 14 residues. Germline-derived CDR1 and CDR2 are SGHDT and YYEEEE. V was pared by 0 bases and J by 4 bases, with 9 bases between. The CDR3 reads CASSLVKSPDTQYF. In DNA form, the CDR3 reads TGTGCCAGCAGCTTGGTAAAGTCCCCAGATACGCAGTATTTT.

This clonotype came up a few times. This chain uses TRBV6-1 with TRBJ1-5, with D possibly matching TRBD1 (5 bases). Germline V lookup: CDR1 MNHNS, CDR2 SASEGT. V gave up 4 bases and J gave up 9 bases, with 28 bases separating them. This CDR3 region has 18 residues. The CDR3 DNA reads TGTGCCAGCAGTGCCCGAACAGGCGGCGTGACCCCAATTTGGCCCCAGCATTTT. Protein sequence: CASSARTGGVTPIWPQHF.

This clonotype has only a few counts. The V call is TRBV24-1, the J call TRBJ2-1, with D perhaps assigned TRBD1 or TRBD2 (5 bases each). Germline V gives CDR1 KGHDR, CDR2 SFDVKD. This CDR3 spans 16 amino acids. Trimming took 5 bases from V and 1 from J, leaving 14 bases between them. The CDR3 reads CATSGAGTDSYNEQFF. CDR3 nucleotides: TGTGCCACCAGTGGCGCCGGGACGGATTCCTACAATGAGCAGTTCTTC.

CDR3 region: CSVRDRVLGPQHF. Written as DNA, the CDR3 is TGCAGCGTCCGGGACAGGGTCTTAGGGCCCCAGCATTTT. The rearrangement uses TRBV29-1 and TRBJ1-5; 9 bases are shared with TRBD1. The V and J ends lost 6 bases and 9 bases, in that order; junction bases with no gene match: 9. Germline V gives CDR1 SQVTM, CDR2 ANQGSEA. This CDR3 is 13 amino acids long. Supplemented by reference TRBV29-1 and TRBJ1-5, the full variable domain reads SAVISQKPSRDICQRGTSLTIQCQVDSQVTMMFWYRQQPGQSLTLIATANQGSEATYESGFVIDKFPISRPNLTFSTLTVSNMSPEDSSIYLCSVRDRVLGPQHFGDGTRLSIL.

This clonotype occurred once. The genes are TRBV20-1 and TRBJ1-5; TRBD1 matches 7 bases. Germline CDR1 DFQATT, CDR2 SNEGSKA (reference sequence). Trimming cost V 0 bases and J 5 bases; bases outside gene matches: 4. The CDR3 is 14 amino acids. The CDR3 spells CSARDWTGDQPQHF. The CDR3 DNA is TGCAGTGCTAGAGATTGGACAGGAGATCAGCCCCAGCATTTT.

V gene TRBV3-1 combines with J gene TRBJ2-3; D unclear. This CDR3 has 11 amino acids. V shed 3 bases and J shed 8 bases, with 6 bases lying between them. CDR1 and CDR2 (germline): LGHDT, YNNKEL (reference sequence). The CDR3 region has the DNA TGTGCCAGCAGCCATTGGGGTACGCAGTATTTT. Translation gives CASSHWGTQYF.

The chain has TRBV5-5 and TRBJ2-4, with no clear D. The last part of the DNA fits TRBJ2-7 better; the J call may be wrong. The CDR3 runs to 15 residues. The germline CDR1 and CDR2 sequences are SGHKS and YYEKEE (reference sequence). CDR3 DNA sequence: TGTGCCAGCAGCTTCGGAGATCTCAGAGCCTACGAGCAGTACTTC. It encodes CASSFGDLRAYEQYF.

The V and J genes are TRBV6-2 or TRBV6-3 and TRBJ2-3, with 10 nucleotides matching TRBD2. After removal of 0 bases from V and 2 bases from J, the junction contained 11 bases not matched to a gene. There are 19 residues in the CDR3. The germline gives CDR1 MNHEY, CDR2 SVGEGT. The CDR3 DNA reads as TGTGCCAGCAGTTACTCCACTAGCGGGGCTATGCGCGTCACAGATACGCAGTATTTT. Amino acid sequence: CASSYSTSGAMRVTDTQYF.

This clonotype was seen many times. The chain recombines TRBV4-3 with TRBJ2-3, with 7 bases aligning to TRBD2. Germline CDR1 and CDR2: LGHNA and YSLEER. The V and J ends lost 4 bases and 2 bases, in that order; junction bases with no gene match: 12. The CDR3 covers 17 residues. The CDR3 nucleotides read TGCGCCAGCAGCCTCGAATCTAGCGGATCGATCACAGATACGCAGTATTTT. Its protein product is CASSLESSGSITDTQYF.

This clonotype was observed a handful of times. The chain combines TRBV6-5 with TRBJ2-5; a weak D match, TRBD2 (6 bases). The length of the CDR3 is 14 residues. CDR1 and CDR2 from the germline V gene are MNHEY and SVGAGI. Trimming pared 2 bases from V and 1 base from J, leaving 8 bases between. The CDR3 reads CASSYGGSQETQYF. CDR3 DNA sequence: TGTGCCAGCAGTTACGGGGGGAGCCAAGAGACCCAGTACTTC.

The V and J genes are TRBV20-1 and TRBJ2-1; D is uncertain. Trimming took off 3 bases at V and 6 bases at J, with 18 bases between the two ends. This CDR3 comprises 15 residues. Looked up from germline, CDR1 is DFQATT and CDR2 is SNEGSKA (reference sequence). CDR3 in amino acids: CSARGGQLGGNEQFF. CDR3 coding DNA: TGCAGTGCTAGGGGTGGGCAGCTGGGTGGCAATGAGCAGTTCTTC.

The rearrangement links TRBV5-1 to TRBJ1-4; 10 nucleotides line up with TRBD1. Germline-derived CDR1 and CDR2 are SGHRS and YFSETQ. V gave up 3 bases and J gave up 7 bases; unmatched junction bases: 6. CDR3 length: 15 amino acids. DNA of the CDR3: TGCGCCAGCAGCTCGACAGGGGGCAAGGGTGAAAAACTGTTTTTT. Amino acid sequence: CASSSTGGKGEKLFF.

The table lists this clonotype with a few counts. CDR3 sequence (DNA): TGTGCCAGCAGTTTTAGGAAGGGGCCCTACAATGAGCAGTTCTTC. Its translation is CASSFRKGPYNEQFF. The V and J genes are TRBV12-3 or TRBV12-4 and TRBJ2-1; D is perhaps TRBD1 (5 bases). V shed 3 bases and J shed 2 bases, with 11 bases lying between them. The CDR3 sequence is 15 residues long.

This chain joins TRBV6-5 and TRBJ2-3, with TRBD1 as a possible D gene (5 bases). Germline CDR1 MNHEY, CDR2 SVGAGI. V lost 1 base and J 2 bases, leaving 7 bases between the germline ends. CDR3 length equals 14 residues. The CDR3 loop reads CASSYWTNTDTQYF. DNA for the CDR3: TGTGCCAGCAGTTACTGGACAAACACAGATACGCAGTATTTT.

This rearrangement joins TRBV10-3 to TRBJ1-5; tentatively, D is TRBD1 (6 bases). Trimming cost V 10 bases and J 0 bases, with 16 bases left between them. Germline loops: CDR1 ENHRY, CDR2 SYGVKD. CDR3 length: 15 residues. In DNA form, the CDR3 reads TGTGCCACTTTTTCAGGGGTGGGTAGCAATCAGCCCCAGCATTTT. It specifies CATFSGVGSNQPQHF.

This chain links TRBV12-3 or TRBV12-4 with TRBJ1-2; tentatively, D is TRBD1 (5 bases). The CDR3 covers 14 residues. V lost 0 bases to trimming and J lost 8 bases, with 13 bases between them. The CDR3 sequence: CASSLAEGWEGYTF. In nucleotides, the CDR3 is TGTGCCAGCAGTTTAGCAGAGGGGTGGGAGGGCTACACCTTC.

The chain recombines TRBV7-9 with TRBJ2-5; 13 nucleotides agree with TRBD2. The J call may be wrong; the DNA end is better matched by TRBJ2-7. Germline V CDR1 and CDR2: SEHNR, FQNEAQ (reference sequence). The CDR3 contains 16 residues. The CDR3 reads CASSRRTSGSINEQYF. For the CDR3, the DNA is TGTGCCAGCAGCCGCAGGACTAGCGGGAGTATCAACGAGCAGTACTTC.

This chain joins TRBV12-3 or TRBV12-4 and TRBJ1-1; D is perhaps TRBD1 (5 bases). The length of the CDR3 is 15 residues. Trimming removed 4 bases from V and 0 bases from J, with 12 bases in between. CDR3 in DNA: TGTGCCAGCAGTTCTCCGGGACTGCTGAACACTGAAGCTTTCTTT. Residues: CASSSPGLLNTEAFF.

This clonotype came up a few times. This chain connects TRBV2 to TRBJ2-1; D is uncertain. CDR3 size: 15 residues. Trimming removed 8 bases from V and 0 bases from J, with 14 bases in between. Germline V CDR1 and CDR2: SNHLY, FYNNEI. CDR3 sequence reads: CASRPDLSSYNEQFF. The CDR3 bases are TGTGCCAGCCGCCCCGATTTAAGCTCCTACAATGAGCAGTTCTTC.

The gene calls are TRBV27 and TRBJ1-1, with unresolved D. With 8 bases removed from V and 1 base from J, the gap between germline ends came to 17 bases. CDR3 length: 15 amino acids. The germline V gene encodes CDR1 MNHEY and CDR2 SMNVEV (reference sequence). CDR3 amino acids: CASRLGRMANTEAFF. The CDR3 bases are TGTGCCAGCCGCTTGGGGAGAATGGCGAACACTGAAGCTTTCTTT.

This chain uses TRBV11-3 with TRBJ1-2; possible D gene TRBD1, 5 bases. The CDR3 sequence is 18 residues long. V lost 1 base, J lost 7 bases, and 25 bases lay in between. CDR1 is SGHNT and CDR2 is YENEEA in the germline V gene. CDR3 coding DNA: TGTGCCAGCAGCTTAGGCCTCAGTGACCCAAGGGACCACCGTGGCTACACCTTC. Its translation: CASSLGLSDPRDHRGYTF.